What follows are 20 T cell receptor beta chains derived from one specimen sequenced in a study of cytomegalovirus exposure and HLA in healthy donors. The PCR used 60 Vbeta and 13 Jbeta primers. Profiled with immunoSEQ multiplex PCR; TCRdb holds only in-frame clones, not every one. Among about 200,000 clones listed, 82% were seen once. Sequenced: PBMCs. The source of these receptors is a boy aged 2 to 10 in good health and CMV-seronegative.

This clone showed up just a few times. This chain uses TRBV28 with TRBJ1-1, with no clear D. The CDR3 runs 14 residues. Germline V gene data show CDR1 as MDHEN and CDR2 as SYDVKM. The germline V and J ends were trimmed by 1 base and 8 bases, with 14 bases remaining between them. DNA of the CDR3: TGTGCCAGCAGTTTATCCTATGGGCCCCGCGAAGCTTTCTTT. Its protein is CASSLSYGPREAFF.

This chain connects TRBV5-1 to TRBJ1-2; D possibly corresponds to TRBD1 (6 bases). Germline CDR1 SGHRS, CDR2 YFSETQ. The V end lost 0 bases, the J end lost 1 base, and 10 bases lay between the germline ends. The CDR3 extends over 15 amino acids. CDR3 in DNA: TGCGCCAGCAGCTTGGAAGGGGGAAGTAACTATGGCTACACCTTC. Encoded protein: CASSLEGGSNYGYTF.

The CDR3 is CASSFGAEGAYGYTF. As DNA, the CDR3 is TGCGCCAGCAGCTTCGGGGCGGAGGGGGCCTATGGCTACACCTTC. V and J are TRBV5-1 and TRBJ1-2; 7 positions agree with TRBD1. Germline V gene lookup returns CDR1 SGHRS and CDR2 YFSETQ. The CDR3 contains 15 residues. Unmatched junction bases numbered 8, after V lost 2 bases and J lost 4 bases.

CDR3 DNA sequence: TGTGCCAGCAGTGCGTGGCAGGTTACGACCAAAAACATTCAGTACTTC. It yields the protein CASSAWQVTTKNIQYF. The chain recombines TRBV2 with TRBJ2-4, with no clear D. This CDR3 is 16 amino acids long. Germline CDR1 and CDR2: SNHLY and FYNNEI. V dropped 4 bases and J dropped 2 bases, with 15 bases sitting between them.

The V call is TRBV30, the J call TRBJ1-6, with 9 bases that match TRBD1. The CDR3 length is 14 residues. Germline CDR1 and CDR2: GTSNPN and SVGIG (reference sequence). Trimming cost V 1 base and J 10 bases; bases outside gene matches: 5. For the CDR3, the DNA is TGTGCCTGGAGTGAGGACAGGGGCGCCTCACCCCTCCACTTT. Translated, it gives CAWSEDRGASPLHF.

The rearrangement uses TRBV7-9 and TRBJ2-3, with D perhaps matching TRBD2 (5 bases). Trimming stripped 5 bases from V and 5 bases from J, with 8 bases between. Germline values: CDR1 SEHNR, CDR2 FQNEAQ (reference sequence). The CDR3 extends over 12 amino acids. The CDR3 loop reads CASSGLGDTQYF. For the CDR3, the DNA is TGTGCCAGCAGCGGACTGGGAGATACGCAGTATTTT.

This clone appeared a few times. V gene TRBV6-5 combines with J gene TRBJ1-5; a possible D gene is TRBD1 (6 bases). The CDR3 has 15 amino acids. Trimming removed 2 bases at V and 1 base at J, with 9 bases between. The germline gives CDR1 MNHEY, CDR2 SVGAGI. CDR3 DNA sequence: TGTGCCAGCAGTTACGACAGGCGGAGCAATCAGCCCCAGCATTTT. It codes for CASSYDRRSNQPQHF.

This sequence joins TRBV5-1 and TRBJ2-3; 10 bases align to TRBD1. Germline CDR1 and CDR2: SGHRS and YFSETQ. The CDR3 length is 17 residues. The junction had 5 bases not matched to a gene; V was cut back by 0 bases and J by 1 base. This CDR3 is CASSLDLTGGRTDTQYF. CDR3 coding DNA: TGCGCCAGCAGCTTGGACCTGACAGGGGGCCGCACAGATACGCAGTATTTT.

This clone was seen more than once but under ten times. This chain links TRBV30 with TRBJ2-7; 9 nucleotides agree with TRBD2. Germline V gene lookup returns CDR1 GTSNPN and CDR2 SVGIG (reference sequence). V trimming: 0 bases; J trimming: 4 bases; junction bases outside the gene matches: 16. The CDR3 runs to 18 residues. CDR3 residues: CAWSVKLAGPQRGYEQYF. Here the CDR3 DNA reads TGTGCCTGGAGTGTAAAACTAGCGGGCCCTCAACGGGGTTACGAGCAGTACTTC.

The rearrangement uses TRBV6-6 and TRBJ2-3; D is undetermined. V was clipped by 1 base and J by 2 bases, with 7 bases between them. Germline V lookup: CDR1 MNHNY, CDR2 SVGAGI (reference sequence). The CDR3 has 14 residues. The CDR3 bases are TGTGCCAGCAGTTACTTACAGCTCACAGATACGCAGTATTTT. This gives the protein CASSYLQLTDTQYF.

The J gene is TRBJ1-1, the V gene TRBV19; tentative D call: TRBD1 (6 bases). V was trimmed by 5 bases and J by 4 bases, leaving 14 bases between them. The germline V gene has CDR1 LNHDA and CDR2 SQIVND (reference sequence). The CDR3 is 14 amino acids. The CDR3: CASSPVAGVTEAFF. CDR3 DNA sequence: TGTGCCAGTAGTCCTGTGGCAGGGGTCACTGAAGCTTTCTTT.

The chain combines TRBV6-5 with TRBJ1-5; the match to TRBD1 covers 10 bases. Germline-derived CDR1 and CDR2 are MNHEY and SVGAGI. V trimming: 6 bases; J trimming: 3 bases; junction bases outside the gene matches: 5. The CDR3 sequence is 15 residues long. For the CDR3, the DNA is TGTGCCAGCAGCCTGACAGGGGGCCCCAATCAGCCCCAGCATTTT. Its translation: CASSLTGGPNQPQHF.

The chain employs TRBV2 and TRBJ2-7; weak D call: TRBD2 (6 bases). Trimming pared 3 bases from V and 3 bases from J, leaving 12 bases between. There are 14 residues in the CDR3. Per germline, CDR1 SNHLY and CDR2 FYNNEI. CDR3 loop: CASSDAGTLYEQYF. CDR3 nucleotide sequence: TGTGCCAGCAGTGACGCCGGGACTCTCTACGAGCAGTACTTC.

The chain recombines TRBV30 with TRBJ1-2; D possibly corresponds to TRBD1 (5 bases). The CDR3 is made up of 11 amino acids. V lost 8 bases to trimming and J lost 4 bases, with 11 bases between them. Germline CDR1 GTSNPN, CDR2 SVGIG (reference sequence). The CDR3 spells CAAGFPYGYTF. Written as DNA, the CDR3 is TGTGCCGCAGGGTTTCCCTATGGCTACACCTTC. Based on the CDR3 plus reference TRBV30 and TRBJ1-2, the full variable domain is SQTIHQWPATLVQPVGSPLSLECTVEGTSNPNLYWYRQAAGRGLQLLFYSVGIGQISSEVPQNLSASRPQDRQFILSSKKLLLSDSGFYLCAAGFPYGYTFGSGTRLTVV.

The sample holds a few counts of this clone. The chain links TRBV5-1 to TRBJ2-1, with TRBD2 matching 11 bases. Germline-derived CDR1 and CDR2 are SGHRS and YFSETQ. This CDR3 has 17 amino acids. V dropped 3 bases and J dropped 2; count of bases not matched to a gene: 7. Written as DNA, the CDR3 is TGCGCCAGCAGCTCCCAACTAGCGGGGGAACCCTACAATGAGCAGTTCTTC. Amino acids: CASSSQLAGEPYNEQFF.

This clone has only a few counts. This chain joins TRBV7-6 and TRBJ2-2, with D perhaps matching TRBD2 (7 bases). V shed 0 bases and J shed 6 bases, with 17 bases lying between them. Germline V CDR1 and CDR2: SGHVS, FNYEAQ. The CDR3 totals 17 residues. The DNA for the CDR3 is TGTGCCAGCAGCTTAGCGACAGGCCAACGGGGGGCCGGGGAGCTGTTTTTT. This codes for CASSLATGQRGAGELFF.

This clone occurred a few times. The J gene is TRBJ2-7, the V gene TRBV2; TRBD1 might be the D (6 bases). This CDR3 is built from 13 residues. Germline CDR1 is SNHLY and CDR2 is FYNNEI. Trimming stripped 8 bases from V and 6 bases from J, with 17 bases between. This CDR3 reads CASGTGNSLEQYF. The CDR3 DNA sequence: TGTGCCAGCGGAACAGGGAATTCCCTCGAGCAGTACTTC.

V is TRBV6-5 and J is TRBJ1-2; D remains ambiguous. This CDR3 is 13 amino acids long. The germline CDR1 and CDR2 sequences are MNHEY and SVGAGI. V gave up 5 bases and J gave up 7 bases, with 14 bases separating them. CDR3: CASSPTPRGGYTF. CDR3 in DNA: TGTGCCAGCAGTCCTACTCCTCGGGGTGGCTACACCTTC.

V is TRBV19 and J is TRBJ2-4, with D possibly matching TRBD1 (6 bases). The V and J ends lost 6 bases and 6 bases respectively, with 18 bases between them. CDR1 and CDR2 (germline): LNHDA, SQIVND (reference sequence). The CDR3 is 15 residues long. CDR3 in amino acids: CASSEGTLGVNIQYF. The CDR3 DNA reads TGTGCCAGTAGCGAAGGGACACTCGGAGTAAACATTCAGTACTTC. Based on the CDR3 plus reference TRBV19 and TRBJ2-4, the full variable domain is DGGITQSPKYLFRKEGQNVTLSCEQNLNHDAMYWYRQDPGQGLRLIYYSQIVNDFQKGDIAEGYSVSREKKESFPLTVTSAQKNPTAFYLCASSEGTLGVNIQYFGAGTRLSVL.

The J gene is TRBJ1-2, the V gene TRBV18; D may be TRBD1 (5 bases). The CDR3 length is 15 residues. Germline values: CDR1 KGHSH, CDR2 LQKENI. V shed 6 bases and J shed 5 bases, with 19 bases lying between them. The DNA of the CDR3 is TGTGCCAGCTCTCCCGGGACTCGCGAGTCTTATGGCTACACCTTC. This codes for CASSPGTRESYGYTF.